What follows are 27 T cell receptor beta chains derived from one specimen sequenced in a study of CD8 T cells in ankylosing spondylitis. MiXCR, run by TCRdb on the 5' RACE reads, gives a single entry per CDR3 protein. Altogether about 130,000 distinct CDR3 sequences are present, approximately 9.7% being singletons, with the ten largest covering 2.5% to 4%. The sequenced sample was blood, either unsorted or a sorted T cell fraction (not recorded which). The receptors were sampled from a male donor with ankylosing spondylitis or in good health (not recorded which).

The table lists this clonotype with a few counts. The rearrangement joins TRBV5-1 to TRBJ2-2; TRBD1 matches at 7 bases. V shed 8 bases, J shed 1 base, and the junction held 5 bases outside the gene matches. This CDR3 spans 14 amino acids. The germline gives CDR1 SGHRS, CDR2 YFSETQ. Here the CDR3 DNA reads TGCGCCAGTATCCGGGACAGGAACACCGGGGAGCTGTTTTTT. The encoded protein is CASIRDRNTGELFF.

Many counts were recorded for this clonotype. This rearrangement joins TRBV20-1 to TRBJ2-1, with TRBD2 matching 13 bases. Looked up from germline, CDR1 is DFQATT and CDR2 is SNEGSKA (reference sequence). The CDR3 loop spans 15 amino acids. The V and J ends lost 8 bases and 3 bases, in that order; junction bases with no gene match: 7. The CDR3 bases are TGCAGTCACAACCGACTAGCGGGGGGCTACAATGAGCAGTTCTTC. Translated, it gives CSHNRLAGGYNEQFF.

This clonotype has a count of ten or more. The chain has TRBV7-3 and TRBJ2-1; D unclear. In germline, CDR1 is SGHTA, CDR2 FQGTGA. This CDR3 region has 13 residues. The V end lost 0 bases, the J end lost 12 bases, and 12 bases lay between the germline ends. The CDR3 region has the DNA TGTGCCAGCAGCTTAACCCCTCTCAGTGGGCAGTTCTTC. This codes for CASSLTPLSGQFF.

Many counts were recorded for this clonotype. V usage is TRBV3-1 and J usage is TRBJ1-2; no clear D gene. CDR1 and CDR2 from the germline V gene are LGHDT and YNNKEL (reference sequence). This CDR3 comprises 14 residues. The V end was cut by 0 bases, the J end by 8 bases, with 13 bases between. The CDR3 DNA is TGTGCCAGCAGCCAAGATACGGGAATTAGGGGCTACACCTTC. Its translation: CASSQDTGIRGYTF. Full variable domain (missing parts from reference TRBV3-1 and TRBJ1-2): DTAVSQTPKYLVTQMGNDKSIKCEQNLGHDTMYWYKQDSKKFLKIMFSYNNKELIINETVPNRFSPKSPDKAHLNLHINSLELGDSAVYFCASSQDTGIRGYTFGSGTRLTVV.

A few counts support this clonotype. The rearrangement links TRBV28 to TRBJ2-7, with TRBD2 identical over 12 bases. Germline loops: CDR1 MDHEN, CDR2 SYDVKM. Trimming at V came to 3 bases and at J to 5 bases, leaving 8 bases not matched to a gene. This CDR3 spans 16 amino acids. The CDR3 nucleotides are TGTGCCAGCAGTTTTGAAGGACTAGCGGGATCCCACGAGCAGTACTTC. Protein sequence: CASSFEGLAGSHEQYF. The whole variable domain, remainder taken from reference TRBV28 and TRBJ2-7, is DVKVTQSSRYLVKRTGEKVFLECVQDMDHENMFWYRQDPGLGLRLIYFSYDVKMKEKGDIPEGYSVSREKKERFSLILESASTNQTSMYLCASSFEGLAGSHEQYFGPGTRLTVT.

This clonotype was counted ten times or more. The J gene is TRBJ2-2, the V gene TRBV29-1; D is unclear. The ends were cut back, 6 bases at V and 4 bases at J, with 18 bases in the middle. This CDR3 region has 15 residues. Germline-derived CDR1 and CDR2 are SQVTM and ANQGSEA. CDR3 residues: CSVADLTGGTGELFF. The CDR3 DNA reads TGCAGCGTCGCGGACCTCACGGGTGGCACCGGGGAGCTGTTTTTT.

The V call is TRBV18, the J call TRBJ2-3; 9 nucleotides line up with TRBD2. The CDR3 length is 16 residues. The J segment lost 4 bases and the V segment lost 0 bases, leaving 5 bases of the junction unmatched. Germline CDR1 KGHSH, CDR2 LQKENI. The DNA for the CDR3 is TGTGCCAGCTCACCACCGGGACTAGCAGGGGCAGATACGCAGTATTTT. It is translated as CASSPPGLAGADTQYF.

This clonotype was observed at least ten times. V gene TRBV29-1 combines with J gene TRBJ2-2, with D unresolved. Deletions cut 5 bases from V and 1 base from J, with 14 bases between. Looked up from germline, CDR1 is SQVTM and CDR2 is ANQGSEA. The CDR3 runs 15 residues. The chain's CDR3 is CSVRFASRNTGELFF. CDR3 coding DNA: TGCAGCGTTAGATTTGCGAGTCGGAACACCGGGGAGCTGTTTTTT.

At least ten counts were recorded for this clonotype. The chain combines TRBV11-1 with TRBJ2-3; 8 bases align to TRBD1. This CDR3 is 17 amino acids long. Germline V lookup: CDR1 SGHAT, CDR2 FQDESV (reference sequence). Trimming removed 1 base from V and 5 bases from J; junction bases left unmatched: 11. CDR3 protein: CASSLVGTGMSRDTQYF. The CDR3 nucleotides read TGTGCCAGCAGCTTAGTTGGGACAGGCATGTCGAGAGATACGCAGTATTTT.

In its sample, this clonotype was seen a few times. The rearrangement uses TRBV7-9 and TRBJ2-3; D is possibly TRBD1 or TRBD2 (5 bases each). Trimming removed 5 bases at V and 0 bases at J, with 12 bases between. CDR1 and CDR2 from the germline V gene are SEHNR and FQNEAQ (reference sequence). The CDR3 totals 15 residues. The DNA for the CDR3 is TGTGCCAGCAGCGGGGGACCAACTAGCACAGATACGCAGTATTTT. Translating gives CASSGGPTSTDTQYF.

This clonotype came up many times. V usage is TRBV5-5 and J usage is TRBJ2-1; 8 nucleotides align to TRBD2. V lost 4 bases, J lost 4 bases, and 13 bases stayed unmatched. CDR1 is SGHKS and CDR2 is YYEKEE in the germline V gene (reference sequence). The CDR3 is made up of 17 amino acids. In DNA, the CDR3 is TGTGCCAGCAGCCCCGTGCCTCCTAGCGGGCTGTACAATGAGCAGTTCTTC. Protein: CASSPVPPSGLYNEQFF.

This clonotype was observed at least ten times. J is TRBJ2-5 and V is TRBV4-1, with D possibly matching TRBD1 (6 bases). The V end lost 1 base, the J end lost 4 bases, and 16 bases lay between the germline ends. The CDR3 has 16 amino acids. CDR1 is MGHRA and CDR2 is YSYEKL in the germline V gene. DNA of the CDR3: TGCGCCAGCAGCCAAGTGTATGTAAGGGGGAGAGAGACCCAGTACTTC. Translating gives CASSQVYVRGRETQYF.

The V call is TRBV29-1, the J call TRBJ1-2; maybe TRBD1 (6 bases). The CDR3 is made up of 16 amino acids. Trimming cost V 7 bases and J 4 bases, with 25 bases left between them. From germline, CDR1 is SQVTM and CDR2 ANQGSEA. CDR3 nucleotides: TGCAGCGCTTTGAATTTCCCAGGGGCAGGAGTCTATGGCTACACCTTC. It specifies CSALNFPGAGVYGYTF.

This clonotype was detected a few times. The chain's CDR3 is CASSRQGTGLETQYF. The DNA for the CDR3 is TGTGCCAGCAGCCGCCAAGGGACAGGTTTAGAGACCCAGTACTTC. The V and J genes are TRBV7-2 and TRBJ2-5, with 8 bases that match TRBD1. Germline lookup yields CDR1 SGHTA and CDR2 FQGNSA. Unmatched junction bases numbered 9, after V lost 5 bases and J lost 4 bases. This CDR3 has 15 amino acids.

In its sample, this clonotype was seen a few times. The chain has TRBV10-3 and TRBJ2-1; 9 bases line up with TRBD2. The length of the CDR3 is 17 residues. V was clipped by 0 bases and J by 5 bases; unmatched bases: 8. CDR1 is ENHRY and CDR2 is SYGVKD in the germline V gene. The CDR3 loop reads CAISESAGGPFDNEQFF. The CDR3 DNA reads TGTGCCATCAGTGAGTCTGCGGGAGGGCCGTTCGACAATGAGCAGTTCTTC.

This clonotype was counted many times. The chain combines TRBV29-1 with TRBJ2-3; weak D call: TRBD2 (5 bases). Trimming stripped 6 bases from V and 4 bases from J, with 17 bases between. CDR1 and CDR2 (germline): SQVTM, ANQGSEA. The CDR3 is 14 amino acids. CDR3 loop: CSVDLRVGSDTQYF. The CDR3 nucleotides read TGCAGCGTGGACTTAAGAGTTGGGTCAGATACGCAGTATTTT.

This clonotype was recorded a few times. This chain links TRBV18 with TRBJ2-3; D possibly corresponds to TRBD1 (6 bases). V was pared by 1 base and J by 5 bases, with 16 bases between. This CDR3 has 16 residues. Germline CDR1 KGHSH, CDR2 LQKENI. CDR3 sequence (DNA): TGTGCCAGCTCACCACAGTCGGCTCCCAGGGGAGATACGCAGTATTTT. Amino acid sequence: CASSPQSAPRGDTQYF.

This clonotype was detected ten times or more. This chain links TRBV5-1 with TRBJ2-1, with TRBD2 identical over 9 bases. Germline V lookup: CDR1 SGHRS, CDR2 YFSETQ. This CDR3 region has 16 residues. V dropped 0 bases and J dropped 7; count of bases not matched to a gene: 8. The CDR3 nucleotides are TGCGCCAGCAGCTTGGATAGTAGCGGGAGAAGTAATGAGCAGTTCTTC. Its translation: CASSLDSSGRSNEQFF.

Many counts were recorded for this clonotype. The gene calls are TRBV29-1 and TRBJ2-1; D may be TRBD2 (6 bases). The germline V and J ends were trimmed by 6 bases and 5 bases, with 17 bases remaining between them. The CDR3 has 14 residues. CDR1 SQVTM and CDR2 ANQGSEA come from the germline V gene. The CDR3 sequence is CSVSGRGSHNEQFF. CDR3 nucleotides: TGCAGCGTCTCCGGGAGAGGTTCCCACAATGAGCAGTTCTTC.

A few counts support this clonotype. The V and J genes are TRBV18 and TRBJ1-1; possible D gene TRBD1, 6 bases. The V end was cut by 5 bases, the J end by 1 base, with 8 bases between. The CDR3 extends over 13 amino acids. Germline lookup yields CDR1 KGHSH and CDR2 LQKENI. CDR3 DNA sequence: TGTGCCAGCTCATCACAGGGGAACACTGAAGCTTTCTTT. Amino acids: CASSSQGNTEAFF.

At least ten counts were recorded for this clonotype. This chain connects TRBV28 to TRBJ1-2, with 8 bases matching TRBD1. Germline loops: CDR1 MDHEN, CDR2 SYDVKM. Trimming cost V 10 bases and J 4 bases; bases outside gene matches: 11. This CDR3 spans 14 amino acids. The CDR3 sequence is CAIRPRGTGYGYTF. CDR3 DNA sequence: TGTGCCATCCGACCACGGGGGACAGGCTATGGCTACACCTTC.

At least ten counts were recorded for this clonotype. This chain joins TRBV7-9 and TRBJ1-5, with D hard to call. Germline V CDR1 and CDR2: SEHNR, FQNEAQ (reference sequence). This CDR3 comprises 12 residues. V was shortened by 5 bases and J by 10 bases, with 12 bases between the two germline ends. The CDR3 here is CASSTGPEPQHF. The CDR3 DNA reads TGTGCCAGCAGCACCGGACCGGAACCCCAGCATTTT.

This clonotype was recorded at least ten times. This chain connects TRBV12-3 or TRBV12-4 to TRBJ2-5; D is unclear. There are 15 residues in the CDR3. Deletions cut 3 bases from V and 1 base from J, with 12 bases between. CDR3 nucleotide sequence: TGTGCCAGCAGTTTGGGCAGGACGACCCAAGAGACCCAGTACTTC. This translates into CASSLGRTTQETQYF.

There are many counts of this clonotype. V is TRBV7-2 and J is TRBJ2-1, with 8 positions matching TRBD2. The CDR3 contains 17 residues. V was pared by 2 bases and J by 3 bases, with 9 bases of the junction left unmatched. CDR1 and CDR2 from the germline V gene are SGHTA and FQGNSA. The CDR3 loop reads CASSLSVAGMIYNEQFF. CDR3 DNA sequence: TGTGCCAGCAGCTTAAGTGTAGCGGGAATGATCTACAATGAGCAGTTCTTC.

This clonotype was seen ten or more times. The genes are TRBV27 and TRBJ2-5; tentatively, D is TRBD2 (6 bases). Trimming took off 3 bases at V and 9 bases at J, with 17 bases between the two ends. This CDR3 has 14 residues. The germline V gene has CDR1 MNHEY and CDR2 SMNVEV (reference sequence). The CDR3 region has the DNA TGTGCCAGCAGTTTTCGGGGGTCCATTGAGCCCCAGTACTTC. As protein: CASSFRGSIEPQYF.

This clonotype came up many times. The chain joins TRBV7-2 to TRBJ2-1, with a possible D match to TRBD2 (6 bases). CDR3 length: 16 amino acids. CDR1 and CDR2 from the germline V gene are SGHTA and FQGNSA. Trimming left V 1 base short and J 2 bases short, with 12 bases between. The CDR3 sequence is CASSLGRGGPYNEQFF. DNA of the CDR3: TGTGCCAGCAGCTTAGGGCGGGGCGGTCCCTACAATGAGCAGTTCTTC.

V gene TRBV11-2 combines with J gene TRBJ2-5; D might be TRBD1 or TRBD2, each matching 5 bases. Germline V lookup: CDR1 SGHAT, CDR2 FQNNGV. The V and J ends lost 0 bases and 5 bases respectively, with 10 bases between them. The CDR3 runs 14 residues. CDR3 DNA sequence: TGTGCCAGCAGCTTAGAGAGAGGGGTGGAGACCCAGTACTTC. This codes for CASSLERGVETQYF.